A selection of T cell receptor beta chains follows, all from one sample in a study of blood T cell repertoires in COVID-19. Profiling relied on immunoSEQ multiplex PCR, and the TCRdb table lists in-frame clones only, not all of them. The table includes about 150,000 clones, 76% detected once. Sequencing used peripheral blood. These receptors were obtained from an elderly woman with acute or convalescent COVID-19. The CDR3 runs from the conserved cysteine through the conserved F or W.

v_call	j_call	cdr3_aa
TRBV5-1	TRBJ1-3	CASSPGQRSSGNTIYF
TRBV3-1/TRBV3-2	TRBJ2-1	CASSQGTSGGPQQFF
TRBV10-3	TRBJ2-5	CAISGGDIGKSASQETQYF
TRBV11-2	TRBJ2-1	CASSPYLSDEQFF
TRBV6-1	TRBJ2-1	CASSGKLAGVRNEQFF
TRBV30	TRBJ1-2	CAWRDREVNGYTF
TRBV11-3	TRBJ1-5	CASRYNRGGNQPQHF
TRBV10-2	TRBJ2-7	CASSGTASYEQYF
TRBV6-5	TRBJ1-1	CASSYSGRVDTEAFF
TRBV6-5	TRBJ1-2	CASTKGGNYGYTF
TRBV19	TRBJ2-5	CASSIVGSRETQYF
TRBV14	TRBJ1-5	CASSQDRGGYSNQPQHF
TRBV18	TRBJ1-6	CASSQTGGMGYNSPLHF
TRBV30	TRBJ1-1	CAWSQGGTEAFF
TRBV19	TRBJ1-4	CASSTRSNEKLFF
TRBV19	TRBJ2-2	CASHPGTANTGELFF
TRBV6-5	TRBJ2-3	CASSYSGRSTDTQYF
TRBV10-3	TRBJ2-5	CAIRGLEETQYF
TRBV24-1	TRBJ1-2	CATHSDRAGYTF
TRBV30	TRBJ1-4	CAWKKDRGWEKLFF
TRBV7-2	TRBJ1-6	CASSLGFGGASSPLHF
TRBV6-5	TRBJ1-1	CASRSGRLFEAFF
TRBV18	TRBJ1-4	CASSTDSGRGEKLFF
TRBV11-1	TRBJ2-1	CASSLGFIAGGNEQFF
TRBV6-4	TRBJ1-2	CASSDTGGANYGYTF
TRBV7-6	TRBJ1-1	CASSPNTGVQTEAFF
TRBV6-5	TRBJ1-2	CASTRQGYGYTF
TRBV30	TRBJ1-3	CAWIEGGISGNTIYF
TRBV18	TRBJ1-1	CASSPLTGDTEAFF
TRBV27	TRBJ1-2	CASSPFWAGSGYTF
TRBV7-9	TRBJ2-2	CASSLVIGTSNTGELFF
TRBV6-6	TRBJ1-1	CASSYSDKGIEAFF
TRBV3-1/TRBV3-2	TRBJ1-6	CASSQNTAHSPLHF
TRBV9	TRBJ2-1	CASSKTGGFGEQFF
TRBV30	TRBJ1-1	CAWSVQGVNTEAFF
TRBV19	TRBJ1-5	CATTDGQGFNQPQHF
TRBV6-2/TRBV6-3	TRBJ1-4	CASSPRGKRNEKLFF
TRBV2	TRBJ1-2	CASSRDRSNYGYTF
TRBV2	TRBJ2-7	CASSVSREQYF
TRBV3-1/TRBV3-2	TRBJ1-5	CASSQDLGYSNQPQHF
TRBV28	TRBJ1-5	CASSTGGRQPQHF
TRBV19	TRBJ1-6	CASSGRQGTRGSPLHF
TRBV30	TRBJ2-5	CASTRTSEETQYF
TRBV6-1	TRBJ1-4	CASSDPGGPNEKLFF
TRBV4-3	TRBJ1-2	CASSTQGNYGYTF
TRBV29-1	TRBJ1-1	CSVSLGQTNTEAFF